This TCR beta chain was recorded in a study of blood T cell repertoires in COVID-19. In the original processing: From reference gene primer amplification, estimates of nucleated cell counts were derived. Some clones are missing from TCRdb's copy, which holds only in-frame ones; the method was immunoSEQ multiplex PCR. V and J calls and clone size are given by that table; D and trimming were obtained from the DNA. Of approximately 290,000 clones detected, 85% to 90% appear once; the ten largest clones hold around 0.84%. Germline assignment: CDR1 MNHEY and CDR2 SVGAGI. The CDR3 is 11 amino acids. A single count supports this clone. The junction shows a germline mismatch at one end, possibly a read error.

The J gene is TRBJ1-2, the V gene TRBV6-5; D is uncertain. The sequenced sample consisted of peripheral blood. This receptor was obtained from a man aged 30 to 39 with acute or convalescent COVID-19. CDR3 sequence: CASSYLLGYTF. DNA of the CDR3: TGTGCCAGCAGCTACTTACTCGGCTACACCTTC.